Following are 5 T cell receptor beta chains from one sample sequenced in a study of blood T cell repertoires in COVID-19. Here immunoSEQ multiplex PCR was the method, and the copy in TCRdb shows in-frame clones only, minus some. This table has around 68,000 clones, 89% appearing once. Specimen: peripheral blood. These receptors all come from a man aged 50 to 59 with active COVID-19.

This chain joins TRBV7-9 and TRBJ2-1; TRBD1 matches at 10 bases. CDR3 length: 16 amino acids. In germline, CDR1 is SEHNR, CDR2 FQNEAQ (reference sequence). After removal of 5 bases from V and 5 bases from J, the junction contained 9 bases not matched to a gene. As DNA, the CDR3 is TGTGCCAGCAGCGACCGGGACAGGGGCATCGACAATGAGCAGTTCTTC. It codes for CASSDRDRGIDNEQFF.

The gene calls are TRBV10-3 and TRBJ2-7, with 8 bases identical to TRBD1. Germline V CDR1 and CDR2: ENHRY, SYGVKD. With 7 bases clipped from V and 4 bases from J, the junction kept 12 bases outside the gene matches. The CDR3 is 15 amino acids. As DNA, the CDR3 is TGTGCCATCACCAATGGACAGGGATCGGAGTACGAGCAGTACTTC. Amino acids: CAITNGQGSEYEQYF.

The count of this clone is one. The V gene is TRBV5-1, the J gene TRBJ2-1; weak D call: TRBD2 (5 bases). Trimming cost V 2 bases and J 1 base, with 7 bases left between them. Germline CDR1 SGHRS, CDR2 YFSETQ. The CDR3 runs 14 residues. DNA for the CDR3: TGCGCCAGCAGCTTCTCGGGGTCCTACAATGAGCAGTTCTTC. Translated: CASSFSGSYNEQFF.

The chain has TRBV4-1 and TRBJ1-1, with 8 positions matching TRBD1. CDR3 size: 16 residues. V was pared by 1 base and J by 8 bases, with 12 bases of the junction left unmatched. CDR1 is MGHRA and CDR2 is YSYEKL in the germline V gene. The CDR3 nucleotides are TGCGCCAGCAGCCAAGTGCAGGGGGCTTCTGGAATCGAAGCTTTCTTT. It yields the protein CASSQVQGASGIEAFF.

The chain carries TRBV24-1 and TRBJ2-3; maybe TRBD2 (7 bases). Germline CDR1 is KGHDR and CDR2 is SFDVKD. The CDR3 covers 15 residues. V was trimmed by 4 bases and J by 6 bases, leaving 16 bases between them. This CDR3 reads CATSEGRGRSDTQYF. The DNA of the CDR3 is TGTGCCACCAGTGAAGGGAGGGGGAGAAGTGATACGCAGTATTTT.